The table lists the clone carrying this T cell receptor beta chain with a few counts. Its antigen remains unidentified. The source of the sample is a study of T cell repertoires in cytomegalovirus infection. Study details: Public signatures in TCR beta pointed to CMV infection and matching HLA type. Study-level points and caveats: Within the response measured ex vivo, HLA-C-restricted CMV-specific TCR beta clonotypes were dominant.

MiXCR, applied by TCRdb to the reads, yields one record per CDR3 protein. The table has around 180,000 distinct CDR3 sequences, approximately 28% seen once. Germline loops: CDR1 LGHNA, CDR2 YNFKEQ. V gave up 1 base and J gave up 0 bases, with 10 bases separating them. This CDR3 has 16 amino acids. This chain connects TRBV4-2 to TRBJ1-3; D might be TRBD1 (5 bases). The sample comprised PBMCs. The sequence derives from a human donor in good health (CMV status not recorded). Some clones in this sample may be carry-over from other donors' samples. In nucleotides, the CDR3 is TGTGCCAGCAGCCAAGGACAGATAGTCTCTGGAAACACCATATATTTT. Amino acids: CASSQGQIVSGNTIYF.